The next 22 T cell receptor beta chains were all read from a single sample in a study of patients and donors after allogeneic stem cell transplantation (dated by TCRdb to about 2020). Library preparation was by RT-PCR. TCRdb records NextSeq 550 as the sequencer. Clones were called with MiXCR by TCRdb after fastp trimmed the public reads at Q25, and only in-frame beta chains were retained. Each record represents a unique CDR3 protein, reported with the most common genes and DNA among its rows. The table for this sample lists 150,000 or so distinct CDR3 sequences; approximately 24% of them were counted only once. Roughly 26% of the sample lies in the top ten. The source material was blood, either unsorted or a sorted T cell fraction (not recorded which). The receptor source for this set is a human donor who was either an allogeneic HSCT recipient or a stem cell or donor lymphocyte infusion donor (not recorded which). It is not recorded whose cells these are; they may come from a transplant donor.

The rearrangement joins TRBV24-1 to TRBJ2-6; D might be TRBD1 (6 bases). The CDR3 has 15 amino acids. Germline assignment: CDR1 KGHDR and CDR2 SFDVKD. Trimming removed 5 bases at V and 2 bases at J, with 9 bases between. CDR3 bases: TGTGCCACCAGTGTTGGGACACCTGGGGCCAACGTCCTGACTTTC. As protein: CATSVGTPGANVLTF.

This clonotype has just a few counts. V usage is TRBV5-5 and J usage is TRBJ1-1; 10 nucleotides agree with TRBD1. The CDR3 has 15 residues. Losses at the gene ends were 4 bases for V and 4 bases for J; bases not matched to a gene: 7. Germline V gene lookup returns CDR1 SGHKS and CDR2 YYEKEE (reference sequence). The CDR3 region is CASSPRDRGFTEAFF. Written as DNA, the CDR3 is TGTGCCAGCAGCCCACGGGACAGGGGTTTCACTGAAGCTTTCTTT.

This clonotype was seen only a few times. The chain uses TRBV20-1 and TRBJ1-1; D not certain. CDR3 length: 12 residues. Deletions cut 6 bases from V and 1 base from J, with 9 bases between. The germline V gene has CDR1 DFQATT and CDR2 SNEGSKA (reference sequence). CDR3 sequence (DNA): TGCAGTGCCCCCAGTGAGAACACTGAAGCTTTCTTT. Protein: CSAPSENTEAFF.

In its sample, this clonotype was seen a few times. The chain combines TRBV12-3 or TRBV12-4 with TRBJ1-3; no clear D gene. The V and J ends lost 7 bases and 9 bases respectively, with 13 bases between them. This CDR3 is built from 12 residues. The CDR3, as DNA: TGTGCCAGCACTCATGAGAGGGTCACCATATATTTT. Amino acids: CASTHERVTIYF.

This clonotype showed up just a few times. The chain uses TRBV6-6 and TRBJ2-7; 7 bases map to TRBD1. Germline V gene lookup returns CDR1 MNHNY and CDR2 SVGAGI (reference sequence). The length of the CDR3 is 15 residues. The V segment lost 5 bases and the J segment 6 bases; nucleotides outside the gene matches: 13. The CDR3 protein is CASSKKDRPLGEQYF. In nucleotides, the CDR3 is TGTGCCAGCAGTAAAAAGGACAGGCCTTTGGGCGAGCAGTACTTC.

The CDR3: CASSYLAGQETQYF. The CDR3 nucleotides read TGCGCCAGCAGCTATCTAGCGGGACAAGAGACCCAGTACTTC. V usage is TRBV5-1 and J usage is TRBJ2-5; 9 bases fit TRBD2. The CDR3 extends over 14 amino acids. Trimming took 3 bases from V and 2 from J; bases not matched to a gene: 2. The germline V gene has CDR1 SGHRS and CDR2 YFSETQ.

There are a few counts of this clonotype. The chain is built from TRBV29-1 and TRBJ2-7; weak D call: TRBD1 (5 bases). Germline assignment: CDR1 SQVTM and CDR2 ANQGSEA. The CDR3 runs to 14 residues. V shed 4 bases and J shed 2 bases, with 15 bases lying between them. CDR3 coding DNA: TGCAGCGTTGTTTACAGGACACCGACCTACGAGCAGTACTTC. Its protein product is CSVVYRTPTYEQYF.

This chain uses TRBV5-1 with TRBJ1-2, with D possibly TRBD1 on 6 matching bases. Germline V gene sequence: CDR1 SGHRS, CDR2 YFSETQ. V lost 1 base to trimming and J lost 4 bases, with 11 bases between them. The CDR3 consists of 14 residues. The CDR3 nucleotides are TGCGCCAGCAGCTTGAGTGGAGGGGGCTATGGCTACACCTTC. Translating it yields CASSLSGGGYGYTF.

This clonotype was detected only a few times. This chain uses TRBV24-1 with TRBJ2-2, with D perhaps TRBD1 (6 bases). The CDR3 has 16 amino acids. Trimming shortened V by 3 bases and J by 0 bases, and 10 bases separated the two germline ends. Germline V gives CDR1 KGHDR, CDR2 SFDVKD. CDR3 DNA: TGTGCCACCAGTGATGCCGGGACACCGAACACCGGGGAGCTGTTTTTT. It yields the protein CATSDAGTPNTGELFF.

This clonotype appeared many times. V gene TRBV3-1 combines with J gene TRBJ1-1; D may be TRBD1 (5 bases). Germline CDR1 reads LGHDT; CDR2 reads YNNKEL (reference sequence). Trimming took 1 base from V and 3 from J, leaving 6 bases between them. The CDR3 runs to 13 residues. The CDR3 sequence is CASSQGGDTEAFF. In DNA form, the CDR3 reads TGTGCCAGCAGCCAAGGAGGGGACACTGAAGCTTTCTTT.

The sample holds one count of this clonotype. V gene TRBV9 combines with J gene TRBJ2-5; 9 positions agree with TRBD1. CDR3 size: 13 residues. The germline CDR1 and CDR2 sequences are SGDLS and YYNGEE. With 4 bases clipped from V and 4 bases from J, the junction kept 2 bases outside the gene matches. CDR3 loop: CASSQTGGETQYF. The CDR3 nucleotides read TGTGCCAGCAGCCAGACAGGGGGAGAGACCCAGTACTTC.

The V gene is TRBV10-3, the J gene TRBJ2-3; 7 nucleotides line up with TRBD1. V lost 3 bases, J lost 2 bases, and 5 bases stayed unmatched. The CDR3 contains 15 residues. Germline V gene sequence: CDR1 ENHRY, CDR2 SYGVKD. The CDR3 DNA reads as TGTGCCATCAGTGACGAGGACAGGACCACAGATACGCAGTATTTT. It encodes CAISDEDRTTDTQYF.

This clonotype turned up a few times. The CDR3 nucleotides are TGCAGTGCAAACCGAGGGGTGGGAGATACGCAGTATTTT. It encodes CSANRGVGDTQYF. The chain has TRBV20-1 and TRBJ2-3; D assignment may be TRBD1 or TRBD2 (5 bases each). Per the germline V gene, CDR1 is DFQATT and CDR2 is SNEGSKA (reference sequence). The length of the CDR3 is 13 residues. V shed 6 bases and J shed 5 bases, with 15 bases lying between them.

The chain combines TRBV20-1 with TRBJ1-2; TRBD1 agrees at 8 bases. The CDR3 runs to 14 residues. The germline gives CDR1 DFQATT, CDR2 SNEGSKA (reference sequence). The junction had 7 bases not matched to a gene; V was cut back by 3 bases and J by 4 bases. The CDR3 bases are TGCAGTGCTAGCTGGGGACAGGCAAGCTATGGCTACACCTTC. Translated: CSASWGQASYGYTF.

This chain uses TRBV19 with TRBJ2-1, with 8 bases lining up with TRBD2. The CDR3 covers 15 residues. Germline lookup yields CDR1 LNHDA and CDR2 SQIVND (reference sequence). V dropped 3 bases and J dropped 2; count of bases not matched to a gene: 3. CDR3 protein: CASSIGGLAYNEQFF. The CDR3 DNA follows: TGTGCCAGTAGTATTGGGGGACTAGCCTACAATGAGCAGTTCTTC.

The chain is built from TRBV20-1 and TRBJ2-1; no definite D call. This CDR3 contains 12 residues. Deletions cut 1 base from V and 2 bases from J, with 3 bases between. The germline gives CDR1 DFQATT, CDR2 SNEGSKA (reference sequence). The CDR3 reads CSARGTYNEQFF. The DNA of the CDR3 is TGCAGTGCTAGAGGGACCTACAATGAGCAGTTCTTC.

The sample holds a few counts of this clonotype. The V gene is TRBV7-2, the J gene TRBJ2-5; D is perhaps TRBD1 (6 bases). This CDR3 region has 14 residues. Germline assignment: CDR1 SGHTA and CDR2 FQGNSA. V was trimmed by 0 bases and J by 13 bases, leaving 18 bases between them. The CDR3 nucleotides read TGTGCCAGCAGCTTAGCAATTAGGGGCGACAGGTTGTACTTC. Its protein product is CASSLAIRGDRLYF.

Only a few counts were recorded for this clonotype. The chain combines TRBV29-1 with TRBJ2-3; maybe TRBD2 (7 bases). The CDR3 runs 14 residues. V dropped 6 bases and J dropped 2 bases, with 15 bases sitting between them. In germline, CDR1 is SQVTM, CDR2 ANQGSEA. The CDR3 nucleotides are TGCAGCGTGGTGGACAGCGGGGACACAGATACGCAGTATTTT. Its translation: CSVVDSGDTDTQYF.

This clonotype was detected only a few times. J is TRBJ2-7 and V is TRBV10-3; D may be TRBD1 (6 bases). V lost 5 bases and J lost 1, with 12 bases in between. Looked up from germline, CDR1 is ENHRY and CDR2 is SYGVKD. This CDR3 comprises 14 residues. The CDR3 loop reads CAISNRVLSYEQYF. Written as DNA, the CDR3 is TGTGCCATCAGTAACAGGGTGCTGTCCTACGAGCAGTACTTC.

CDR3 in DNA: TGTGCCTGGAGTGTATCGGGGGGCGCGAGGGCTTTCTTT. Residues: CAWSVSGGARAFF. This chain links TRBV30 with TRBJ1-1; a weak D match, TRBD1 (6 bases). CDR3 length: 13 residues. With 0 bases removed from V and 11 bases from J, the gap between germline ends came to 16 bases. Germline-derived CDR1 and CDR2 are GTSNPN and SVGIG (reference sequence).

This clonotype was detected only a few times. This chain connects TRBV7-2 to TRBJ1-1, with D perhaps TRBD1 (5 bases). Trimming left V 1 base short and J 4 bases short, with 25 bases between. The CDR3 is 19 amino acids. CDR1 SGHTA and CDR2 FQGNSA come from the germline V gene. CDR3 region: CASSLGAGDLTFGTTEAFF. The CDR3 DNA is TGTGCCAGCAGCTTAGGCGCTGGGGACCTTACTTTTGGGACCACTGAAGCTTTCTTT.

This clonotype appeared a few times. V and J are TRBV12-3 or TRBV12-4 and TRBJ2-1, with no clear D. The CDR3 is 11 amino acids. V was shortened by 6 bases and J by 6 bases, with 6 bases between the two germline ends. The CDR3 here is CASSRTNEQFF. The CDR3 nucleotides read TGTGCCAGCAGCCGTACCAATGAGCAGTTCTTC.